The TCR beta chain described here comes from a study of stem cell transplantation in POMP-related autoinflammatory disease. This clone was observed once. The data were produced by immunoSEQ multiplex PCR, yet TCRdb's version contains in-frame clones alone and is incomplete. The sample contains 4,700 or so clones, about 92% of which appear only once. The V gene's germline CDR1 is SGDLS and CDR2 YYNGEE. The germline V and J ends were trimmed by 0 bases and 5 bases, with 14 bases remaining between them. There are 15 residues in the CDR3. The V gene is TRBV9, the J gene TRBJ1-1; no firm D call. The clonotype originates from a human patient with POMP-related autoinflammation and immune dysregulation (PRAID). Some T cells may originate from the graft donor. Sequencing was performed on CD8+ T cells from PBMCs, taken after stem cell transplantation. The CDR3 spells CASSVGRGRDTEAFF. CDR3 in DNA: TGTGCCAGCAGCGTAGGGCGAGGGCGGGATACTGAAGCTTTCTTT.